This T cell receptor beta chain was documented in a study of identical twins. Study-wide results and limits: Excess low generation probability was seen in twin-shared out-of-frame alpha sequences.

MiXCR, run by TCRdb on the 5' RACE reads, gives a single entry per CDR3 protein. The data contain 1.5 million to 2 million distinct CDR3 sequences, roughly a third of them singletons. The sample holds a few counts of this clonotype. Its cognate antigen is unknown. V trimming: 6 bases; J trimming: 3 bases; junction bases outside the gene matches: 5. CDR3 size: 13 residues. Germline values: CDR1 SQVTM, CDR2 ANQGSEA. The sequencing input was cord blood. The chain uses TRBV29-1 and TRBJ1-5, with 7 nucleotides matching TRBD1. This TCR was recovered from a newborn girl in good health. The CDR3 is CSVRQGLNQPQHF. The CDR3 DNA follows: TGCAGCGTAAGACAGGGCCTCAATCAGCCCCAGCATTTT.